This T cell receptor beta chain appears in the sequencing data of a study of blood T cells in healthy people across ages. There are many counts of this clonotype. PCR was performed a second time for roughly 6 to 12 cycles using a sample-barcoded 5' primer and a J-beta primer mix. TCRdb itself ran the 5' RACE reads through MiXCR, one entry per CDR3 protein. The data show 800,000 or so distinct CDR3 sequences, 20% to 30% seen once. Per the germline V gene, CDR1 is LGHNA and CDR2 is YNFKEQ. The length of the CDR3 is 15 residues. V was trimmed by 0 bases and J by 2 bases, leaving 10 bases between them. Separately, the same data were catalogued under a study of T cells of mothers and their children. That report adds: From each mother came over 9.5 million TCR beta CDR3 reads, and from each child came 3 million to 3.5 million.

The TCR was taken from a boy aged 5 to 17 in good health. Sequenced input: blood. The V gene is TRBV4-2, the J gene TRBJ2-5, with D perhaps TRBD1 or TRBD2 (6 bases each). The chain's CDR3 is CASSQEQGLQETQYF. CDR3 nucleotide sequence: TGTGCCAGCAGCCAAGAACAGGGACTTCAAGAGACCCAGTACTTC.